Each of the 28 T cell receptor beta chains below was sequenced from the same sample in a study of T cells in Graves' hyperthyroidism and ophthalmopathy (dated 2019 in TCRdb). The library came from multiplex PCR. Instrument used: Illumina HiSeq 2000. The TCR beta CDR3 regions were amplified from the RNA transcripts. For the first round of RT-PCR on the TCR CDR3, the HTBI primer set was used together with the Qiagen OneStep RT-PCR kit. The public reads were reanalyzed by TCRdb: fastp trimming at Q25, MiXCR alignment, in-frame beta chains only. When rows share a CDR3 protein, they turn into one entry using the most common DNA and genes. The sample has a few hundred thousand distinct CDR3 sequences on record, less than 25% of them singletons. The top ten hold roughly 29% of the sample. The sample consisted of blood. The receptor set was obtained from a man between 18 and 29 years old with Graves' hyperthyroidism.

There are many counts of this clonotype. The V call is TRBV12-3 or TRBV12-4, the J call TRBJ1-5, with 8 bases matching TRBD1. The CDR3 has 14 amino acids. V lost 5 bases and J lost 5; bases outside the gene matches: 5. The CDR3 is CASSRTGPYQPQHF. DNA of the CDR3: TGTGCCAGCAGTCGGACAGGGCCTTATCAGCCCCAGCATTTT.

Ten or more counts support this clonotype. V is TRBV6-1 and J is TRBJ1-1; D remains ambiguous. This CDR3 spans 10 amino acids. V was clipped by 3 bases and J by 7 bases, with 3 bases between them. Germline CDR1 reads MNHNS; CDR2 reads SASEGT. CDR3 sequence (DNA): TGTGCCAGCAGTGATGGTGAAGCTTTCTTT. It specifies CASSDGEAFF.

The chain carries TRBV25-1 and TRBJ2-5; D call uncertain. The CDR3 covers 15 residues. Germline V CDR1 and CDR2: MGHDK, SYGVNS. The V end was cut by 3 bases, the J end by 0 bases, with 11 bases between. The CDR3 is CASSDQSSYQETQYF. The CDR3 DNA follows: TGTGCCAGCAGTGATCAGTCCTCGTACCAAGAGACCCAGTACTTC.

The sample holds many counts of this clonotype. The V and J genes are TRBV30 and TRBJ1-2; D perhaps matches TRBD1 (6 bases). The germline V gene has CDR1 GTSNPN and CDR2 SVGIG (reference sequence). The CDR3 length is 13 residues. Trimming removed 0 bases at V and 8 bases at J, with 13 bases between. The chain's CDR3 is CAWSVRGGDGYTF. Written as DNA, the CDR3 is TGTGCCTGGAGTGTAAGAGGGGGTGACGGCTACACCTTC.

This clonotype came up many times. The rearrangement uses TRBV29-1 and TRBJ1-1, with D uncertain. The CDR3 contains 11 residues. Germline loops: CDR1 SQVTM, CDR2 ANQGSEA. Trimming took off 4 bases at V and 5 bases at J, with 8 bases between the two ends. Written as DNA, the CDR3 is TGCAGCGTTGTGGCCTCGACTGAAGCTTTCTTT. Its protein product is CSVVASTEAFF.

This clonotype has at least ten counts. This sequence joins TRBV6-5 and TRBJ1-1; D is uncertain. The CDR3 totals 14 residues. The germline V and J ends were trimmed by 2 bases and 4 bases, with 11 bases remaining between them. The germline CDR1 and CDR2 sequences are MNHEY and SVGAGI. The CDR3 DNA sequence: TGTGCCAGCAGTTACGGACGAGGGAGCACTGAAGCTTTCTTT. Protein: CASSYGRGSTEAFF.

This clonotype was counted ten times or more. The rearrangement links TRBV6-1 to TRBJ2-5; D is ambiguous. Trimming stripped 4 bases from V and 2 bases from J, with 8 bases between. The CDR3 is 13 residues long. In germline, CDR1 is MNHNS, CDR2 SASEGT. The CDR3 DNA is TGTGCCAGCAGTGGGCTGGTTCAAGAGACCCAGTACTTC. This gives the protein CASSGLVQETQYF.

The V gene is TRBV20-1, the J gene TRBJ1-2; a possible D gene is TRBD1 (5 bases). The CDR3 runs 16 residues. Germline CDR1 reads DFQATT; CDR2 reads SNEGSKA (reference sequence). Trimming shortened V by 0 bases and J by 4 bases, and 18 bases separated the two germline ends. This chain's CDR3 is CSARERRGANPYGYTF. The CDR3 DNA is TGCAGTGCTAGAGAGAGAAGGGGCGCCAACCCCTATGGCTACACCTTC.

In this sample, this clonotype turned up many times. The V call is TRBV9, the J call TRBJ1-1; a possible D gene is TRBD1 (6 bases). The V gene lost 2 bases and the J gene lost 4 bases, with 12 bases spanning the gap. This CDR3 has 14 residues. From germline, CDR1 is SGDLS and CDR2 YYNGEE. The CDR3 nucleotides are TGTGCCAGCAGCGTCACAGGGTTGGCCACTGAAGCTTTCTTT. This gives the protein CASSVTGLATEAFF.

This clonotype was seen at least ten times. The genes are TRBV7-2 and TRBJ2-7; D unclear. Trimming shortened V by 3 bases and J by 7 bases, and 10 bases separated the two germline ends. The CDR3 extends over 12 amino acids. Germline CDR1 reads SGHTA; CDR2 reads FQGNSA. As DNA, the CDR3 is TGTGCCAGCAGCTTTGGTATGGGGGAGCAGTACTTC. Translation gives CASSFGMGEQYF. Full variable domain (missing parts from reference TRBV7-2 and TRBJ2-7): GAGVSQSPSNKVTEKGKDVELRCDPISGHTALYWYRQSLGQGLEFLIYFQGNSAPDKSGLPSDRFSAERTGGSVSTLTIQRTQQEDSAVYLCASSFGMGEQYFGPGTRLTVT.

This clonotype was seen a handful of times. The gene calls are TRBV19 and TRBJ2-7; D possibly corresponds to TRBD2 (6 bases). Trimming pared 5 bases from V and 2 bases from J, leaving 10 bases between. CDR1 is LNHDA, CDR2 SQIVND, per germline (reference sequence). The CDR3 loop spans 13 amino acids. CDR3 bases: TGTGCCAGTAGTTGGGGGGATACCTACGAGCAGTACTTC. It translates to CASSWGDTYEQYF.

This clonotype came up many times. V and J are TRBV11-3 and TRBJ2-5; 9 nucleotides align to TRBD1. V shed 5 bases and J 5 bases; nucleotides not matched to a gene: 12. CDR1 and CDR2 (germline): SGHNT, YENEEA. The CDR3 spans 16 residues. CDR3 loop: CASSILGQGRQETQYF. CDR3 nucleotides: TGTGCCAGCAGCATACTAGGACAGGGGCGACAGGAGACCCAGTACTTC.

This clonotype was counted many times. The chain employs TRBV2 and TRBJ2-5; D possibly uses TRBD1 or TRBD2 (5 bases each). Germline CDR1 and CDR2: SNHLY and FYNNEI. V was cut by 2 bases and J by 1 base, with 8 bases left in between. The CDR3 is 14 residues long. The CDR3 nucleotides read TGTGCCAGCAGTGAAAGTGGGACCCAAGAGACCCAGTACTTC. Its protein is CASSESGTQETQYF.

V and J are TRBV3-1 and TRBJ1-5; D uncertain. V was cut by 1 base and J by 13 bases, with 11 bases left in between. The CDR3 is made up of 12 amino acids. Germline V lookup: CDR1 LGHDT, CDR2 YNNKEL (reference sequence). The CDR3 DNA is TGTGCCAGCAGCCAAGGCGGGGATTCTCAGCATTTT. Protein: CASSQGGDSQHF. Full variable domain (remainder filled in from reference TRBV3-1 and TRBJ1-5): DTAVSQTPKYLVTQMGNDKSIKCEQNLGHDTMYWYKQDSKKFLKIMFSYNNKELIINETVPNRFSPKSPDKAHLNLHINSLELGDSAVYFCASSQGGDSQHFGDGTRLSIL.

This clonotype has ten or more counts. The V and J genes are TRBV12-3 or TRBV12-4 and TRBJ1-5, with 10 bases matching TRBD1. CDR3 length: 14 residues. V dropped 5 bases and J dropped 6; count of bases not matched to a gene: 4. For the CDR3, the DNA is TGTGCCAGCAGTCCGACAGGGGGCAGTCAGCCCCAGCATTTT. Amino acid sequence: CASSPTGGSQPQHF.

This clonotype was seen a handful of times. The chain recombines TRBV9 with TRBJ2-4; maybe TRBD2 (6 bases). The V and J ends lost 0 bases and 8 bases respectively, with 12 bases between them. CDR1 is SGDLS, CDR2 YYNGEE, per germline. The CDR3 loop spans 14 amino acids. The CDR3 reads CASSVGRGAYIQYF. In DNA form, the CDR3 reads TGTGCCAGCAGCGTAGGGCGGGGTGCCTACATTCAGTACTTC.

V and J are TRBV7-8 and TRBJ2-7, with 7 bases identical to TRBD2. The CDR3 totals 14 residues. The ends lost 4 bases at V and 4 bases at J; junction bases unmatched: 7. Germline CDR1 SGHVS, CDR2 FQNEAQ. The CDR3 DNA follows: TGTGCCAGCAGCTCCCCCGGACTAGGGTACGAGCAGTACTTC. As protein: CASSSPGLGYEQYF.

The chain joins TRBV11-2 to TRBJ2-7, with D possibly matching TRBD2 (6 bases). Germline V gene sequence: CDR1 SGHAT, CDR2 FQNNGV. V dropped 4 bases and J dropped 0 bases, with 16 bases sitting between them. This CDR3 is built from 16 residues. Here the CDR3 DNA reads TGTGCCAGCAGCTCCTTAGCGGTAACCGCCTCCTACGAGCAGTACTTC. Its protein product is CASSSLAVTASYEQYF.

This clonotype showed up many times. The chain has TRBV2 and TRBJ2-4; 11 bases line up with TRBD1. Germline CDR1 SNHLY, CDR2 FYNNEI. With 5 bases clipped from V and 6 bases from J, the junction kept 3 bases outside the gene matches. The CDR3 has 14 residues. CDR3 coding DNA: TGTGCCAGCAGTAGGACAGGGGGCGGAAACATTCAGTACTTC. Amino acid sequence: CASSRTGGGNIQYF.

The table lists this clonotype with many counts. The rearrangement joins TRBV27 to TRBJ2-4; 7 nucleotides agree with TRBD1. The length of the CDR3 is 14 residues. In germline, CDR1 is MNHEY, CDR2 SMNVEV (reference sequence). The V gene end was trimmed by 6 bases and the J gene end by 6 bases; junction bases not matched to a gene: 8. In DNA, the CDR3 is TGTGCCAGCAGCTGGACAGGAGCCTTAAACATTCAGTACTTC. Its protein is CASSWTGALNIQYF.

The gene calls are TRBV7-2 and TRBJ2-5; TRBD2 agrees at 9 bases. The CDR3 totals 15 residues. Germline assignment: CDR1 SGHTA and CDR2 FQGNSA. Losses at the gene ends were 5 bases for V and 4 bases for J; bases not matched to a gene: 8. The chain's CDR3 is CASSTGLARSETQYF. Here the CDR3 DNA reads TGTGCCAGCAGCACCGGACTAGCGAGATCAGAGACCCAGTACTTC.

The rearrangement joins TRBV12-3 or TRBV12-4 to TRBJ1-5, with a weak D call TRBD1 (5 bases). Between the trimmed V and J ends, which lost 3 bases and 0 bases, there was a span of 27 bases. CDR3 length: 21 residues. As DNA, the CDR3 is TGTGCCAGCAGTTTGGACCAATGGGCCCCGGGGGGATGGGATAGCAATCAGCCCCAGCATTTT. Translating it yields CASSLDQWAPGGWDSNQPQHF.

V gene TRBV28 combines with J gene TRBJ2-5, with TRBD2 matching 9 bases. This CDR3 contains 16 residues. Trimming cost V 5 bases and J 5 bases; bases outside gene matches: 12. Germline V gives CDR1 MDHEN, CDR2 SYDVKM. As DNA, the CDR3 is TGTGCCAGCAGTACCCCTCTGGCGGGGGGGCTGGAGACCCAGTACTTC. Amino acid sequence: CASSTPLAGGLETQYF.

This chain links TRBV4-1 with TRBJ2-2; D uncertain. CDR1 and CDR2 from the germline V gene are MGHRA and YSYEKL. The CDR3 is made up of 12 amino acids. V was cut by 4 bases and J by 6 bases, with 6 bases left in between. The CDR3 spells CASSLPPGELFF. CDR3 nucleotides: TGCGCCAGCAGCCTACCCCCCGGGGAGCTGTTTTTT.

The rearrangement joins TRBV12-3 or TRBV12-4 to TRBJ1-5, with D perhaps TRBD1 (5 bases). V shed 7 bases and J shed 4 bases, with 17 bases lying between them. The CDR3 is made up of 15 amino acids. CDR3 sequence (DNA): TGTGCCAGCACCTCTGGCAGGGAAGTTAATCAGCCCCAGCATTTT. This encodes CASTSGREVNQPQHF.

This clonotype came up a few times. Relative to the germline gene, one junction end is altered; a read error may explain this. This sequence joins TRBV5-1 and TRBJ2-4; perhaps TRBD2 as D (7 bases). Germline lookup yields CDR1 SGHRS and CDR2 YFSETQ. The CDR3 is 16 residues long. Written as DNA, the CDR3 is TGCGCCAGCAGCCAGCGAGGGGGGGTAGCCAAAAACATTCAGCACTTC. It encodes CASSQRGGVAKNIQHF.

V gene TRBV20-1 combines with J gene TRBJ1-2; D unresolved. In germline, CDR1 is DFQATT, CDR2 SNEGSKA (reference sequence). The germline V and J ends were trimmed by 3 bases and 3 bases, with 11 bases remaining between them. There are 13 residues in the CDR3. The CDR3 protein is CSASPRAHYGYTF. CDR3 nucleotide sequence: TGCAGTGCTAGCCCGAGGGCCCACTATGGCTACACCTTC.

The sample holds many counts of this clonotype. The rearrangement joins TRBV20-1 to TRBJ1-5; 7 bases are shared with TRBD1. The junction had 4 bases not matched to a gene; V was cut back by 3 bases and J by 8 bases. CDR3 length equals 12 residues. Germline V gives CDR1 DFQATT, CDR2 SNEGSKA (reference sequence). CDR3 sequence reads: CSARPRGEPQHF. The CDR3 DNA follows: TGCAGTGCTAGGCCCAGGGGGGAGCCCCAGCATTTT.